These 16 T cell receptor beta chains originate from one sample sequenced in a study of CD8+CD57+ T cells in acquired aplastic anemia. It was genomic DNA that served as the template for profiling TCR beta VDJ and CDR3. TCRdb reanalysed the reads using MiXCR and keeps one entry per CDR3 protein. The sample lists roughly 51,000 distinct CDR3 sequences, 70% to 80% occurring once. The sample consisted of sorted CD4+, CD8+, or CD8+CD57+ T cells (not recorded which) from PBMCs. The receptors shown here come from a human donor in good health, serving as a control.

The rearrangement uses TRBV5-1 and TRBJ1-6; a possible D gene is TRBD1 (5 bases). CDR3 length: 15 amino acids. Germline loops: CDR1 SGHRS, CDR2 YFSETQ. Trimming stripped 3 bases from V and 9 bases from J, with 16 bases between. The CDR3 DNA reads TGCGCCAGCAGCTCAGGGCAGGGAGGTTTTTCACCCCTCCACTTT. Protein sequence: CASSSGQGGFSPLHF.

This clonotype was found many times. This chain links TRBV13 with TRBJ1-3, with no clear D. The CDR3 totals 16 residues. The V end was cut by 1 base, the J end by 0 bases, with 10 bases between. Germline CDR1 and CDR2: PRHDT and FYEKMQ (reference sequence). DNA of the CDR3: TGTGCCAGCAGCTTAGAGGGCGCAGACTCTGGAAACACCATATATTTT. Its translation is CASSLEGADSGNTIYF.

J is TRBJ2-5 and V is TRBV25-1; TRBD1 agrees at 10 bases. Germline CDR1 MGHDK, CDR2 SYGVNS. V was pared by 4 bases and J by 4 bases, with 6 bases of the junction left unmatched. This CDR3 is built from 15 residues. The CDR3 bases are TGTGCCAGCAGTGCGACAGGGGGCGCGGGAGAGACCCAGTACTTC. Its translation is CASSATGGAGETQYF.

V usage is TRBV9 and J usage is TRBJ2-3; D may be TRBD2 (7 bases). Germline V gene lookup returns CDR1 SGDLS and CDR2 YYNGEE. Trimming removed 2 bases from V and 6 bases from J, with 16 bases in between. The CDR3 has 15 amino acids. Here the CDR3 reads CASSVLHGGADTQYF. For the CDR3, the DNA is TGTGCCAGCAGCGTCCTACATGGGGGGGCGGATACGCAGTATTTT. Full variable domain (missing parts from reference TRBV9 and TRBJ2-3): DSGVTQTPKHLITATGQRVTLRCSPRSGDLSVYWYQQSLDQGLQFLIQYYNGEERAKGNILERFSAQQFPDLHSELNLSSLELGDSALYFCASSVLHGGADTQYFGPGTRLTVL.

The chain uses TRBV19 and TRBJ2-1, with D possibly matching TRBD1 (5 bases). The germline V gene encodes CDR1 LNHDA and CDR2 SQIVND (reference sequence). The CDR3 length is 16 residues. V was cut by 1 base and J by 6 bases, with 16 bases left in between. The CDR3 sequence is CASSIGGAEYGNEQFF. The CDR3 bases are TGTGCCAGTAGTATAGGTGGGGCGGAGTACGGCAATGAGCAGTTCTTC. The whole variable domain, filled in from reference TRBV19 and TRBJ2-1, reads DGGITQSPKYLFRKEGQNVTLSCEQNLNHDAMYWYRQDPGQGLRLIYYSQIVNDFQKGDIAEGYSVSREKKESFPLTVTSAQKNPTAFYLCASSIGGAEYGNEQFFGPGTRLTVL.

The V gene is TRBV2, the J gene TRBJ2-3, with D perhaps matching TRBD1 (5 bases). The CDR3 length is 14 residues. The germline V gene encodes CDR1 SNHLY and CDR2 FYNNEI. Between the trimmed V and J ends, which lost 5 bases and 0 bases, there was a span of 9 bases. The CDR3 nucleotides read TGTGCCAGCAGTATTCAGGGTAGCACAGATACGCAGTATTTT. It is translated as CASSIQGSTDTQYF.

The rearrangement joins TRBV15 to TRBJ1-2; D is perhaps TRBD1 (5 bases). The V and J ends lost 0 bases and 7 bases respectively, with 15 bases between them. This CDR3 spans 15 amino acids. Germline V gene lookup returns CDR1 LNHNV and CDR2 YYDKDF (reference sequence). This CDR3 reads CATSRDMGTAPGYTF. CDR3 nucleotide sequence: TGTGCCACCAGCAGAGATATGGGGACGGCTCCTGGCTACACCTTC.

The chain carries TRBV11-2 and TRBJ1-5, with D tentatively TRBD1 (5 bases). In germline, CDR1 is SGHAT, CDR2 FQNNGV. The CDR3 is 15 amino acids. V was clipped by 5 bases and J by 6 bases, with 17 bases between them. CDR3 in amino acids: CASSPAGGAGQPQHF. CDR3 bases: TGTGCCAGCAGCCCAGCGGGGGGAGCGGGTCAGCCCCAGCATTTT.

This chain links TRBV9 with TRBJ2-7; TRBD1 aligns across 7 bases. CDR1 is SGDLS and CDR2 is YYNGEE in the germline V gene. This CDR3 has 15 amino acids. After removal of 0 bases from V and 0 bases from J, the junction contained 3 bases not matched to a gene. CDR3 nucleotide sequence: TGTGCCAGCAGCGTAGGGACAGGTGACTCCTACGAGCAGTACTTC. Translation gives CASSVGTGDSYEQYF.

The V call is TRBV7-8, the J call TRBJ1-1, with TRBD1 identical over 9 bases. Trimming removed 3 bases from V and 4 bases from J; junction bases left unmatched: 6. The CDR3 runs to 15 residues. Germline V gene data show CDR1 as SGHVS and CDR2 as FQNEAQ. The CDR3 spells CASSFAGTGTTEAFF. DNA of the CDR3: TGTGCCAGCAGCTTCGCCGGGACAGGGACCACTGAAGCTTTCTTT.

This clonotype appeared once. The germline gene is not matched at one end of the junction; a read error may be the cause. This chain joins TRBV7-3 and TRBJ1-1; D is possibly TRBD1 (6 bases). This CDR3 has 15 residues. The germline V gene has CDR1 SGHTA and CDR2 FQGTGA. The DNA for the CDR3 is TGTGCCAGCAGCTTAACCGGACAGAAGAACGCTGAAGCTTTCTTT. The encoded protein is CASSLTGQKNAEAFF. Complete variable domain (other parts from reference TRBV7-3 and TRBJ1-1): GAGVSQTPSNKVTEKGKYVELRCDPISGHTALYWYRQSLGQGPEFLIYFQGTGAADDSGLPNDRFFAVRPEGSVSTLKIQRTERGDSAVYLCASSLTGQKNAEAFFGQGTRLTVV.

The rearrangement uses TRBV6-1 and TRBJ2-6; D remains unclear. V was cut by 7 bases and J by 2 bases, with 9 bases left in between. In germline, CDR1 is MNHNS, CDR2 SASEGT. The CDR3 is made up of 14 amino acids. For the CDR3, the DNA is TGTGCCAGCACCTCATGGACTGGGGCCAACGTCCTGACTTTC. Residues: CASTSWTGANVLTF.

This clonotype was detected once. The chain links TRBV11-2 to TRBJ2-1; the D is unclear. The germline V and J ends were trimmed by 3 bases and 3 bases, with 9 bases remaining between them. Germline CDR1 is SGHAT and CDR2 is FQNNGV. This CDR3 spans 14 amino acids. This CDR3 reads CASSFNTNYNEQFF. CDR3 in DNA: TGTGCCAGCAGCTTCAACACGAACTACAATGAGCAGTTCTTC.

The chain couples TRBV10-2 to TRBJ2-5, with TRBD2 matching 11 bases. This CDR3 region has 15 residues. Per the germline V gene, CDR1 is WSHSY and CDR2 is SAAADI. Trimming took 6 bases from V and 5 from J; bases not matched to a gene: 8. The chain's CDR3 is CASSLLAGVGETQYF. As DNA, the CDR3 is TGCGCCAGCAGCCTACTAGCGGGGGTTGGGGAGACCCAGTACTTC.

The gene calls are TRBV29-1 and TRBJ1-4, with D maybe TRBD1 (5 bases). CDR3 length: 14 residues. Germline loops: CDR1 SQVTM, CDR2 ANQGSEA. The V and J ends lost 3 bases and 4 bases respectively, with 12 bases between them. CDR3 nucleotide sequence: TGCAGCGTTGACGGGGGGAAGGGTAATGAAAAACTGTTTTTT. Its translation: CSVDGGKGNEKLFF. The whole variable domain, filled in from reference TRBV29-1 and TRBJ1-4, reads SAVISQKPSRDICQRGTSLTIQCQVDSQVTMMFWYRQQPGQSLTLIATANQGSEATYESGFVIDKFPISRPNLTFSTLTVSNMSPEDSSIYLCSVDGGKGNEKLFFGSGTQLSVL.

This clonotype was counted a few times. The J gene is TRBJ1-1, the V gene TRBV2; D uncertain. The germline V gene has CDR1 SNHLY and CDR2 FYNNEI. The CDR3 loop spans 8 amino acids. The V end was cut by 0 bases, the J end by 13 bases, with 0 bases between. The DNA of the CDR3 is TGTGCCAGCAGTGAAGCTTTCTTT. Translating gives CASSEAFF. The whole variable domain, filled in from reference TRBV2 and TRBJ1-1, reads EPEVTQTPSHQVTQMGQEVILRCVPISNHLYFYWYRQILGQKVEFLVSFYNNEISEKSEIFDDQFSVERPDGSNFTLKIRSTKLEDSAMYFCASSEAFFGQGTRLTVV.